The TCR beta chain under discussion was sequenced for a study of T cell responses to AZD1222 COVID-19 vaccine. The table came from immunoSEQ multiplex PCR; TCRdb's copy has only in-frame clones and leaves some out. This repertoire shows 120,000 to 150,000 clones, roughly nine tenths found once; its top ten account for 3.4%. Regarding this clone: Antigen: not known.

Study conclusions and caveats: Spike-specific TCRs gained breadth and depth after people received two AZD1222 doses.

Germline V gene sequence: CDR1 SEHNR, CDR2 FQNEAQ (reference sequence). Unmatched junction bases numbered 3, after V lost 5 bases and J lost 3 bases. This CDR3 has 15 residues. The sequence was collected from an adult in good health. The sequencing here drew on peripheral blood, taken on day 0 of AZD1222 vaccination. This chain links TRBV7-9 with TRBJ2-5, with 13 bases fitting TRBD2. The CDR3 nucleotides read TGTGCCAGCAGCACCGGGACTAGCGGGGAAGAGACCCAGTACTTC. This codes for CASSTGTSGEETQYF.